This TCR beta chain was observed in a study of shared clonotypes between healthy human individuals (TCRdb year 2020). For the study in its entirety: A couple of women and a few men aged 18 to 49 years were included in the cohort. Different laboratories and diverse techniques were used to prepare libraries and sequence TCR repertoires, to increase sequencing depth and limit assay-specific biases. Each donor's leukapheresis produced roughly between about 0.8 and 10 billion PBMCs. Blood TCR repertoires of five healthy adults were deeply sequenced to estimate repertoire size and the extent of clonotype sharing between individuals. For each donor, CD4 naive and CD4 memory were each given three plates, CD8 naive was given two plates, and CD8 memory was given one plate.

For the CD8 naive samples, CD45RO-negative cells were positively selected for CCR7, yielding a CD45RA+CCR7+ population from which TemRA cells were excluded. Healthy HIV-negative adults with no recently reported acute infections or vaccinations were included as donors. Every donor was a Caucasian adult living in Nashville, Tennessee, USA. Blood was collected by leukapheresis, and PBMCs were isolated by Ficoll-Histopaque density gradient centrifugation and then cryopreserved in liquid nitrogen vapor phase. Analytical flow cytometry was used to check the purity and quantity of every magnetically sorted T cell population. Genomic DNA was isolated from each sorted fraction and quantified by UV absorbance on a Nanodrop 2000c. Overall study results and their limits: Even with the large sequencing depth, rarefaction of the sorted-subset datasets indicated that sequencing was incomplete. About 5% of naive CD4, 3% to 3.5% of naive CD8, roughly 2.4% of memory CD4, and around 0.4% of memory CD8 clonotypes were shared across a few donors. Only blood was sampled, and tissue TCR repertoires likely differ from those in blood. Naive subsets generally had larger estimated clonotype richness than memory subsets. Based on pairwise subsampling, the degree of clonotype sharing among donors was expected to be affected by sequencing depth. Compared with non-shared clonotypes, the clonotypes found in all four sorted-subset donors had higher generation probabilities. Because the study included a small number of donors, the genetic and exposure-history diversity represented was limited.

As to this clone: Its antigen is not yet known. There are no base qualities to consult, and no much larger clone falls within one base.

Using the deep immunoSEQ assay, multiplex PCR amplified TCR CDR3 regions from genomic DNA. Extracted genomic DNA from each cell subset was spread evenly across all wells of several immunoSEQ 96-well plates, with each plate serving as a replicate. For sorted subsets, about 200 ng genomic DNA, equal to 30,000 to 35,000 T cell genomes, was loaded into each replicate PCR. Purified libraries were measured with a Qubit 3.0 fluorometer, size-checked on a Bioanalyzer 2100, and measured again with the KAPA Library Quantification kit. Each immunoSEQ 96-well plate was sequenced on its own single-read 150-cycle Illumina NextSeq 550 flow cell. In the authors' own workflow: The immunoSEQ output contained only junctional sequences without quality scores, so filtering could not match that applied to full-length reads. To assign V/J genes and CDR3, sequences were annotated against IMGT germline references using PyIR, a Python wrapper for IgBLAST v1.9. Reads were removed for weak V/J assignments (E-value above 1e-6), missing CDR3, stop codons, out-of-frame junctions, or ambiguous translated residues. V3J clonotypes were defined as sequences sharing the same inferred V gene, J gene, and CDR3 amino acid sequence. To compute the percentage overlap between repertoires, the number of shared unique clonotypes was divided by the size of the smaller repertoire. RTK rarefaction, the Chao1 estimator, and Recon v2.1 estimates of unobserved clonotypes were used to assess repertoire richness. For all TCRbeta clonotypes obtained by the gDNA method from several donors, generation probabilities were computed with OLGA. Drawn from immuneACCESS, this table holds only the in-frame rearrangements with V and J called that TCRdb kept. Clones are partly lost; checked studies trace under half to an unresolved V gene and leave the rest unexplained. That table gives V, J and clone size, and the DNA gave D and trimming. For this sample the table gives 450,000 to 700,000 clones, of which over 95% were detected only once. The ten top clones hold over 0.09% of the sample.

V is shortened by 5 bases, J by 3 bases, and the region joining them spans 13 bases. Sequences MNHEY (CDR1) and SMNVEV (CDR2) are obtained from the germline V gene (reference sequence). Measured from the cysteine to the phenylalanine, the CDR3 is 15 residues long. Of the read, only the CDR3 DNA is kept; its 45 bases are in frame from base 1. Specimen: naive CD8+ T cells sorted from blood. The cell subset or site label, read with the paper, signifies: CD45RA+CCR7+. The sequence came from a young woman in good health. The rearrangement combines TRBV27 with TRBJ1-4, with no D gene named confidently. The CDR3 corresponds to CASSPLGRANEKLFF. Read as DNA, the sequence is TGTGCCAGCAGTCCCCTGGGGAGGGCTAATGAAAAACTGTTTTTT.